This TCR beta chain was captured in a study of shared clonotypes between healthy human individuals. Study-wide context: The cohort comprised a couple of women and a few men. Their ages spanned 18 to 49 years.

Repertoires were generated with immunoSEQ multiplex PCR, while TCRdb's copy carries only in-frame clones and drops some. The sample contains roughly 450,000 clones, approximately 79% of which appear only once. As concerns this clone: Antigen: not known.

Study conclusions and caveats: Donor scarcity curtailed the genetic and exposure-history diversity represented herein. It was anticipated that sequencing depth would influence how many clonotypes donors shared.

Each of the donors was a healthy adult who was HIV-negative and had not had a recent acute infection or vaccination. This CDR3 region has 15 residues. Germline V lookup: CDR1 SGDLS, CDR2 YYNGEE. J gave up 5 bases and V 3 bases, and 7 bases lay outside the gene matches. The sequence derives from a middle-aged woman in good health. Some clones in this sample may be carry-over from other donors' samples. Material for sequencing was PBMCs. The chain links TRBV9 to TRBJ2-2; TRBD2 matches 7 bases. CDR3 DNA: TGTGCCAGCAGCGGGGACTACCCAAGGACCGGGGAGCTGTTTTTT. Encoded protein: CASSGDYPRTGELFF. The variable domain in full, with the rest retrieved from reference TRBV9 and TRBJ2-2, is DSGVTQTPKHLITATGQRVTLRCSPRSGDLSVYWYQQSLDQGLQFLIQYYNGEERAKGNILERFSAQQFPDLHSELNLSSLELGDSALYFCASSGDYPRTGELFFGEGSRLTVL.